The entry that follows covers one T cell receptor (beta chain) sequence. Sequencing was performed with immunoSEQ multiplex PCR; in TCRdb, only in-frame clones are kept and a portion is missing. Here the sample spans around 67,000 clones, 70% to 85% being singletons. These data come from a study of blood T cell repertoires in COVID-19. The wider study: Collection of acute and convalescent COVID-19 samples took place in the United States, Italy and Spain. PBMCs, B-cell-depleted T cells, or T cells provided the cDNA or gDNA that made up the material.

The CDR3 is made up of 15 amino acids. J is TRBJ1-1 and V is TRBV21-1; TRBD1, the table's D call, was not compared with the DNA. TRBV21-1 corresponds to a pseudogene. The sequence was obtained from a man aged 80 or over with active COVID-19. The sample taken for sequencing was peripheral blood. CDR3 coding DNA: TGTGCCAGCAGCGACACGACAGGGGGCCGGACTGAAGCTTTCTTT. It yields the protein CASSDTTGGRTEAFF.